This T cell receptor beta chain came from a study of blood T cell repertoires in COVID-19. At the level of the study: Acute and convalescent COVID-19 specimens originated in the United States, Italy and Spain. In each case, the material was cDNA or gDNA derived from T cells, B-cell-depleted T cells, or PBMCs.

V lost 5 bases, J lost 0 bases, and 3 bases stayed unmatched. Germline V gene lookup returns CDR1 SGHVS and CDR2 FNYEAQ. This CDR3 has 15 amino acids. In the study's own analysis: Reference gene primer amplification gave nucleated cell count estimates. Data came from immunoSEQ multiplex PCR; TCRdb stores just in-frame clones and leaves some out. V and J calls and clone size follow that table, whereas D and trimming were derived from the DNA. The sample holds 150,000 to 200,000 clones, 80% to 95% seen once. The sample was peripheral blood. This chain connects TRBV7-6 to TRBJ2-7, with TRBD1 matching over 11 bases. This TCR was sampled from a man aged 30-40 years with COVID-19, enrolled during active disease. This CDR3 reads CASSDGQGASYEQYF. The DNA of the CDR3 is TGTGCCAGCAGCGACGGACAGGGGGCCTCCTACGAGCAGTACTTC.